This T cell receptor (beta chain) was identified in a study of blood T cell repertoires in COVID-19. Assay used: immunoSEQ multiplex PCR; TCRdb lists only in-frame clones, some missing. The sample shows 150,000 to 200,000 clones, approximately 85% of them seen only once. V shed 3 bases and J shed 2 bases, with 13 bases lying between them. There are 15 residues in the CDR3. Germline CDR1 and CDR2: LNHDA and SQIVND (reference sequence). The chain uses TRBV19 and TRBJ2-5; D possibly corresponds to TRBD1 (5 bases). This clonotype originated in a man in his fifties or sixties with active or convalescent COVID-19. The specimen sequenced was peripheral blood. The CDR3 DNA is TGTGCCAGTAGTATCCAGGGTCTTGCACAAGAGACCCAGTACTTC. It yields the protein CASSIQGLAQETQYF.